A selection of T cell receptor beta chains follows, all from one sample in a study of T cell changes during pregnancy in multiple sclerosis. Sequenced by immunoSEQ multiplex PCR; TCRdb stores in-frame clones only, minus some. The table lists approximately 33,000 clones, 80% to 90% of them singletons. The sample in question was CD4+ T cells from peripheral blood mononuclear cells, obtained in the first trimester of pregnancy. The source is a female donor in good health, enrolled as a control in a pregnancy study. Each CDR3 is given with its conserved first and last residue. The order of the fields is V gene, J gene, clone size, CDR3 length, D gene, CDR3 protein, CDR3 DNA. The D gene is left open where the match is weak. Clone size is stated in some rows and not others, as once, few, many or a class when expanded.

TRBV5-5,TRBJ2-3,-,16,TRBD1,CASSHPGQGNTDTQYF,TGTGCCAGCAGCCACCCGGGACAGGGGAACACAGATACGCAGTATTTT
TRBV10-3,TRBJ2-5,-,13,TRBD1,CAISGGGRETQYF,TGTGCCATCAGTGGAGGGGGCCGGGAGACCCAGTACTTC
TRBV5-1,TRBJ2-5,-,16,-,CASSFPKTGTQETQYF,TGCGCCAGCAGCTTCCCTAAAACCGGGACTCAAGAGACCCAGTACTTC
TRBV7-6,TRBJ1-4,-,16,TRBD1,CASSLEPQGQGGKLFF,TGTGCCAGCAGCTTAGAACCCCAGGGACAGGGAGGAAAACTGTTTTTT
TRBV5-1,TRBJ1-5,-,15,TRBD1,CASSLGQGHNQPQHF,TGCGCCAGCAGCCTGGGACAGGGACACAATCAGCCCCAGCATTTT
TRBV19,TRBJ2-7,-,16,TRBD1,CASSTIGQVPGKEQYF,TGTGCCAGTAGTACGATCGGACAGGTTCCCGGTAAGGAGCAGTACTTC
TRBV2,TRBJ1-1,once,15,-,CASRARQLSSTEAFF,TGTGCCAGCAGGGCTAGACAGCTCTCAAGCACTGAAGCTTTCTTT
TRBV7-2,TRBJ2-7,-,16,TRBD1,CASSQRTGRSSYEQYF,TGTGCCAGCAGCCAGAGGACAGGGAGAAGCTCCTACGAGCAGTACTTC
TRBV7-9,TRBJ1-1,few,14,TRBD1,CASSPDRVNTEAFF,TGTGCCAGCAGCCCTGACAGGGTGAACACTGAAGCTTTCTTT
TRBV19,TRBJ1-1,-,14,TRBD1,CASKNRGGFAEAFF,TGTGCCAGTAAGAACCGAGGGGGCTTCGCTGAAGCTTTCTTT
TRBV4-3,TRBJ2-1,-,16,TRBD2,CASSPLDPGGKSRQFF,TGCGCCAGCAGCCCTCTGGACCCCGGGGGGAAGTCCCGGCAGTTCTTC
TRBV18,TRBJ1-1,-,14,TRBD1,CASSPPAGGDEAFF,TGTGCCAGCTCACCACCGGCAGGGGGTGATGAAGCTTTCTTT
TRBV7-2,TRBJ1-3,-,16,TRBD1,CASSFGPQGAGNTIYF,TGTGCCAGCAGCTTTGGACCTCAGGGGGCTGGAAACACCATATATTTT
TRBV5-1,TRBJ1-2,-,15,-,CASSLANPRRFSYTF,TGCGCCAGCAGCTTGGCCAACCCCCGCAGGTTTAGCTACACCTTC
TRBV2,TRBJ1-5,-,14,TRBD1,CASNDRVGGQPQHF,TGTGCCAGCAACGACAGGGTAGGAGGGCAGCCCCAGCATTTT
TRBV18,TRBJ1-1,few,12,-,CASRFEGTEAFF,TGTGCCAGCCGATTCGAGGGCACTGAAGCTTTCTTT
TRBV19,TRBJ2-3,-,15,-,CASSPMGGPTDTQYF,TGTGCCAGTAGCCCGATGGGGGGACCCACAGATACGCAGTATTTT
TRBV14,TRBJ2-1,-,17,-,CASSQSRGGTIWNEQFF,TGTGCCAGCAGCCAATCCAGGGGCGGGACTATATGGAATGAGCAGTTCTTC
TRBV11-3,TRBJ1-2,-,13,-,CASSLESNYGYTF,TGTGCCAGCAGCTTAGAGTCAAACTATGGCTACACCTTC
TRBV5-6,TRBJ2-2,-,15,-,CATSSRPTGTGELFF,TGTGCCACCTCGTCGAGACCGACGGGCACCGGGGAGCTGTTTTTT
TRBV6-4,TRBJ1-2,few,14,-,CASTPEAGSYGYTF,TGTGCCAGCACCCCGGAGGCAGGCTCCTATGGCTACACCTTC
TRBV19,TRBJ1-6,-,16,TRBD1,CASSIGDRSRNSPLHF,TGTGCCAGTAGTATAGGGGACAGGTCCCGCAATTCACCCCTCCACTTT
TRBV5-4,TRBJ2-3,-,15,TRBD1,CASSRDRANTDTQYF,TGTGCCAGCAGCCGTGACAGGGCCAACACAGATACGCAGTATTTT
TRBV6-6,TRBJ2-1,-,15,TRBD1,CASSYDRGLYNEQFF,TGTGCCAGCAGTTACGACAGGGGTCTATACAATGAGCAGTTCTTC
TRBV19,TRBJ1-2,once,14,TRBD1,CASRAGTGDYGYTF,TGTGCCAGTCGAGCCGGGACAGGGGACTATGGCTACACCTTC
TRBV6-1,TRBJ2-7,-,14,-,CASSPRTENYEQYF,TGTGCCAGCAGTCCTAGGACAGAAAACTACGAGCAGTACTTC
TRBV27,TRBJ1-1,-,15,-,CASSASGGVLAEAFF,TGTGCCAGCAGTGCCTCCGGGGGGGTCTTGGCTGAAGCTTTCTTT
TRBV2,TRBJ2-2,-,14,TRBD1,CASRQGAGSGELFF,TGTGCCAGCAGACAGGGGGCAGGCTCCGGGGAGCTGTTTTTT
TRBV15,TRBJ1-2,-,14,-,CATSRDSGEGGYTF,TGTGCCACCAGCAGAGACTCAGGGGAAGGTGGCTACACCTTC
TRBV10-3,TRBJ2-7,-,12,-,CAISGSGYEQYF,TGTGCCATCAGTGGATCCGGCTACGAGCAGTACTTC
TRBV5-4,TRBJ1-2,-,13,TRBD1,CASSGGQGNGYTF,TGTGCCAGCAGCGGGGGACAGGGGAATGGCTACACCTTC
TRBV19,TRBJ1-1,few,18,TRBD1,CASSIGVRAGGWNTEAFF,TGTGCCAGTAGTATAGGGGTAAGGGCAGGGGGCTGGAACACTGAAGCTTTCTTT
TRBV12-5,TRBJ1-3,once,17,TRBD1,CASGYSGQGNSGNTIYF,TGTGCTAGTGGTTACTCCGGACAGGGGAACTCTGGAAACACCATATATTTT